Here is one TCR beta chain with its context. The target antigen is unknown. The J segment lost 8 bases and the V segment lost 3 bases, leaving 8 bases of the junction unmatched. This CDR3 comprises 14 residues. Looked up from germline, CDR1 is SGDLS and CDR2 is YYNGEE. Once extracted for a subset, genomic DNA was divided evenly among several immunoSEQ plates. Sorted-subset replicate PCR reactions contained around 220 ng DNA, corresponding to approximately 30,000 T cell genomes. TCRdb's copy holds only in-frame clones and misses some; the assay was immunoSEQ multiplex PCR. The sample contains fewer than 850,000 clones, about two thirds of which appear only once. The sample belongs to a study of shared clonotypes between healthy human individuals. Notes on the study in general: Collection of samples was limited to blood; tissue repertoires likely differ. Measured sharing among donors was expected to vary with sequencing depth.

The source is a woman aged 25 to 39 in good health. The genes are TRBV9 and TRBJ2-1; 7 bases align to TRBD1. Specimen: memory CD4+ T cells sorted from blood. Documented subset: CD45RA-negative fraction. CDR3 region: CASSEPAGQDEQFF. CDR3 nucleotides: TGTGCCAGCAGCGAACCCGCCGGACAGGATGAGCAGTTCTTC.